These T cell receptor beta chains were read from a single sample in a study of identical twins' blood T cells. One entry per CDR3 protein results from TCRdb running MiXCR on the 5' RACE reads. The data contain 350,000 to 400,000 distinct CDR3 sequences, under 30% of them singletons. Sequencing used PBMCs. These receptors all come from a woman aged 18-50 years in good health. Both conserved end residues are part of each CDR3. Each record gives: V gene, J gene, CDR3 protein.

TRBV6-2/TRBV6-3,TRBJ2-1,CASSLSGSDHEQFF
TRBV7-8,TRBJ2-2,CASSLDTDTGELFF
TRBV3-1,TRBJ2-1,CASSQDTSGEQFF
TRBV5-6,TRBJ1-3,CASSLMGSGNTIYF
TRBV27,TRBJ1-1,CASGPNPYRDRKRDSEAFF
TRBV7-2,TRBJ2-2,CASTEGGLAFPTGELFF
TRBV5-1,TRBJ2-4,CASSPETTSKNIQYF
TRBV2,TRBJ2-4,CASIGGEGNIQYF
TRBV5-1,TRBJ1-5,CASSFDGSNQPQHF
TRBV5-1,TRBJ1-1,CASSATTGVDAKAFF
TRBV19,TRBJ1-3,CASRTPSGNTTYF
TRBV6-6,TRBJ1-2,CASGGTVDGYTF
TRBV7-7,TRBJ2-3,CASSVGLAGADTQYF
TRBV3-1,TRBJ2-1,CASSQDLGGVTNEQFF
TRBV3-1,TRBJ2-1,CVSSLGSPRYNEQFF
TRBV11-2,TRBJ2-7,CASSPRQGTSSSYEQYF
TRBV7-2,TRBJ1-1,CASSLIGQGGTEAFF
TRBV29-1,TRBJ1-3,CSVEGSISGNTIYF
TRBV7-9,TRBJ2-5,CASSLYGQETQYF
TRBV6-6,TRBJ1-5,CASNHGQRNQPQHF
TRBV20-1,TRBJ2-1,CSASKGLFYNEQFF